This T cell receptor beta chain was captured in a study of somatic mutations in cytotoxic T cells in rheumatoid arthritis. V gave up 6 bases and J gave up 1 base, with 12 bases separating them. The CDR3 consists of 15 residues. Germline CDR1 is MDHEN and CDR2 is SYDVKM. Here immunoSEQ multiplex PCR was the method, and the copy in TCRdb shows in-frame clones only, minus some. Here the sample spans thousands of clones, around three quarters being singletons. Here the sequenced sample was CD8+ T cells sorted from blood, taken at a follow-up visit. The V gene is TRBV28, the J gene TRBJ2-2; the D gene is possibly TRBD1 (6 bases). This receptor was identified in a woman in her sixties or seventies with rheumatoid arthritis. The CDR3 nucleotides are TGTGCCAGCAGACCATGGACAGAGAACACCGGGGAGCTGTTTTTT. Translation: CASRPWTENTGELFF.